A single sample is the source of the 15 T cell receptor beta chains below, sequenced in a study of graft-versus-host responses after intestinal transplantation. TCRdb's table, derived via immunoSEQ multiplex PCR, lists solely in-frame clones and lacks some. The sample has 55,000 to 80,000 clones; 85% to 95% are singletons. Their target antigens are unknown. This specimen consisted of unstimulated CD8+ T cells sorted from spleen or lymph node cells, obtained before transplant. These receptors all stem from a human donor who was the organ donor for an intestinal transplant.

The chain uses TRBV28 and TRBJ1-2; D is perhaps TRBD1 (5 bases). This CDR3 comprises 13 residues. Germline lookup yields CDR1 MDHEN and CDR2 SYDVKM. Trimming took off 7 bases at V and 4 bases at J, with 13 bases between the two ends. The CDR3 sequence: CASMTRGFYGYTF. In DNA, the CDR3 is TGTGCCAGCATGACAAGGGGATTCTATGGCTACACCTTC.

V and J are TRBV7-8 and TRBJ2-1; 12 bases are shared with TRBD2. In germline, CDR1 is SGHVS, CDR2 FQNEAQ. J was trimmed by 4 bases and V by 3 bases; bases with no gene match: 10. This CDR3 spans 18 amino acids. Here the CDR3 DNA reads TGTGCCAGCAGCTTCTCCTGGACTAGCGGGACTTTATACAATGAGCAGTTCTTC. This sequence encodes CASSFSWTSGTLYNEQFF.

This clone was counted once. This chain links TRBV10-3 with TRBJ2-3, with D possibly being TRBD2 (6 bases). V lost 3 bases and J lost 8, with 15 bases in between. The CDR3 runs 14 residues. Germline CDR1 reads ENHRY; CDR2 reads SYGVKD. CDR3 DNA sequence: TGTGCCATCAGTGAAACTAGCTCCTTGCTTACGCAGTATTTT. Translation gives CAISETSSLLTQYF.

The chain combines TRBV30 with TRBJ2-3; TRBD2 agrees at 7 bases. Germline V CDR1 and CDR2: GTSNPN, SVGIG (reference sequence). V lost 4 bases to trimming and J lost 0 bases; unmatched junction nucleotides: 1. The CDR3 has 13 residues. The CDR3 bases are TGTGCCTGGACTAGCGGAAGCACAGATACGCAGTATTTT. Translating gives CAWTSGSTDTQYF.

The gene calls are TRBV6-1 and TRBJ2-7; 11 bases agree with TRBD2. CDR3 size: 15 residues. V was pared by 5 bases and J by 6 bases, with 9 bases of the junction left unmatched. Germline-derived CDR1 and CDR2 are MNHNS and SASEGT. CDR3 loop: CASSTLGLAETEQYF. The CDR3, as DNA: TGTGCCAGCAGTACTTTGGGACTAGCGGAAACCGAGCAGTACTTC.

V and J are TRBV7-9 and TRBJ2-7, with D possibly matching TRBD1 (6 bases). CDR1 is SEHNR, CDR2 FQNEAQ, per germline (reference sequence). The V gene lost 1 base and the J gene lost 0 bases, with 13 bases spanning the gap. This CDR3 is 16 amino acids long. In DNA, the CDR3 is TGTGCCAGCAGCTTAGGGTCCGGACAGAGCTCCTACGAGCAGTACTTC. Residues: CASSLGSGQSSYEQYF. Based on the CDR3 plus reference TRBV7-9 and TRBJ2-7, the full variable domain is DTGVSQNPRHKITKRGQNVTFRCDPISEHNRLYWYRQTLGQGPEFLTYFQNEAQLEKSRLLSDRFSAERPKGSFSTLEIQRTEQGDSAMYLCASSLGSGQSSYEQYFGPGTRLTVT.

V is TRBV2 and J is TRBJ2-5; D call uncertain. The CDR3 spans 14 residues. Trimming cost V 5 bases and J 2 bases, with 12 bases left between them. Per germline, CDR1 SNHLY and CDR2 FYNNEI. The CDR3 protein is CASSRWPGQETQYF. The CDR3 DNA follows: TGTGCCAGCAGTCGATGGCCAGGACAAGAGACCCAGTACTTC.

The CDR3, as DNA: TGTGCCAGTAGTATAAGCGGGGTCTACAATGAGCAGTTCTTC. As protein: CASSISGVYNEQFF. V usage is TRBV19 and J usage is TRBJ2-1; TRBD2 aligns across 7 bases. The ends lost 2 bases at V and 3 bases at J; junction bases unmatched: 1. The length of the CDR3 is 14 residues. Germline CDR1 and CDR2: LNHDA and SQIVND (reference sequence).

The chain joins TRBV23-1 to TRBJ2-4; D is perhaps TRBD2 (5 bases). TRBV23-1 is treated as an ORF (open reading frame) with a function not yet certain. Trimming cost V 4 bases and J 3 bases, with 19 bases left between them. The CDR3 has 17 residues. The CDR3 sequence is CASSPRPPIEGKNIQYF. In nucleotides, the CDR3 is TGCGCCAGCAGTCCCCGACCCCCCATAGAGGGCAAAAACATTCAGTACTTC.

The J gene is TRBJ2-7, the V gene TRBV28, with TRBD1 identical over 8 bases. V shed 7 bases and J 2 bases; nucleotides not matched to a gene: 4. Germline V CDR1 and CDR2: MDHEN, SYDVKM. The CDR3 consists of 13 residues. The CDR3 region is CASIGQGPYEQYF. DNA for the CDR3: TGTGCCAGCATCGGACAGGGTCCCTACGAGCAGTACTTC.

The V gene is TRBV5-8, the J gene TRBJ2-1, with 8 bases identical to TRBD2. The trim removed 0 bases at V and 4 bases at J, leaving 15 bases unmatched. Germline loops: CDR1 SGHTS, CDR2 YDEGEE. The CDR3 loop spans 19 amino acids. CDR3 in amino acids: CASSLVTSGTSPIYNEQFF. The CDR3 DNA reads as TGTGCCAGCAGCTTGGTAACTAGCGGTACCAGCCCAATTTACAATGAGCAGTTCTTC.

This sequence joins TRBV6-5 and TRBJ2-7; D possibly corresponds to TRBD2 (6 bases). The CDR3 is made up of 15 amino acids. Germline V gives CDR1 MNHEY, CDR2 SVGAGI. V lost 5 bases to trimming and J lost 3 bases, with 17 bases between them. CDR3 in DNA: TGTGCCAGCAGTACCTTCGGGACTGGCTTCTACGAGCAGTACTTC. Translated, it gives CASSTFGTGFYEQYF.

V and J are TRBV27 and TRBJ2-7; D remains ambiguous. Germline values: CDR1 MNHEY, CDR2 SMNVEV (reference sequence). The ends were cut back, 5 bases at V and 2 bases at J, with 10 bases in the middle. The CDR3 has 13 residues. The CDR3 loop is CASSPTETYEQYF. CDR3 sequence (DNA): TGTGCCAGCAGTCCTACAGAAACCTACGAGCAGTACTTC.

The chain is built from TRBV19 and TRBJ1-2, with D maybe TRBD1 (5 bases). The CDR3 sequence is 12 residues long. Trimming pared 4 bases from V and 6 bases from J, leaving 9 bases between. Germline V lookup: CDR1 LNHDA, CDR2 SQIVND (reference sequence). The CDR3 sequence: CASSTTVDGYTF. DNA for the CDR3: TGTGCCAGTAGTACGACAGTAGATGGCTACACCTTC.

J is TRBJ1-2 and V is TRBV6-5; possibly TRBD1 for D (5 bases). Per germline, CDR1 MNHEY and CDR2 SVGAGI. The length of the CDR3 is 15 residues. The V end was cut by 2 bases, the J end by 3 bases, with 13 bases between. The CDR3 nucleotides read TGTGCCAGCAGTTACGGGGCAGAACGTTACTATGGCTACACCTTC. It yields the protein CASSYGAERYYGYTF.